This TCR beta chain came from a study of identical twins (dated by TCRdb to the mid-2010s). Some background on the complete study: The study deep-sequenced TCR alpha and beta repertoires from monozygotic twins, unrelated adults of various ages and cord blood to test whether fetal clonotypes persist. Replicate twin experiments were performed at different times using different library preparation protocols to rule out contamination.

What the study reported, not specific to this receptor: A weaker excess of twin sharing was found in beta out-of-frame sequences because the signal-to-noise ratio was lowered by fewer shared sequences. Compared with coincidental sharing between unrelated individuals, an excess of low generation-probability sequences was observed among out-of-frame TCR alpha sequences shared between twins. Conclusions relied on cross-sectional statistical analysis, since the same donors could not be followed over many years. In monozygotic twins, recombination models systematically underestimated out-of-frame TCR alpha sharing, but the models matched the sharing seen between unrelated individuals. Invariant T cells such as MAIT and iNKT could partly confound zero-insertion analyses, though diverse VJ usage argued against this for most clonotypes. Abundant cord blood beta clonotypes carried fewer insertions; young adult naive repertoires showed a weaker similar trend, while memory repertoires showed none.

Every donor was a healthy Caucasian. Library preparation was by 5' RACE. Sequencer: Illumina HiSeq 2000. Template switching introduced a universal primer binding site; the final cDNA contained a unique molecular identifier, enabling accurate counting of TCR cDNA molecules. First-strand cDNA for TCR alpha and beta chains was synthesized from specific primers in the conserved constant-segment region. To control for contamination, every cDNA library was double barcoded, receiving both a SMART-Mk sample barcode and Illumina barcodes. TruSeq adapter sequences along with Illumina sample barcodes were introduced in two successive PCR steps. TCR alpha and beta cDNA libraries were sequenced on the Illumina HiSeq platform with custom primers. The paper's processing steps were these. MiGEC was used to process raw reads and extract unique molecular identifiers, and MiXCR was used to find CDR3 positions. Recombination models were inferred per individual with the repgenHMM and IGoR tools using an EM algorithm. The analysis of shared clonotypes was done with the tcR package in R, with sharing normalized by the product of cloneset sizes. Out-of-frame nonproductive sequences were analyzed to study raw recombination free of thymic and clonal selection effects. TCRdb trimmed public reads at Q25 via fastp, called clones via MiXCR and kept in-frame beta chains. Each CDR3 protein appears once, grouped with its most common genes and DNA. These V and J calls originate from TCRdb's pipeline instead of the authors' own analysis. Across this sample there are roughly 1.6 million distinct CDR3 sequences, with under 35% seen only once. More than 0.25% of the sample is held by the ten biggest clonotypes.

A single count supports this clonotype. It has no known antigen specificity. No base-level quality is on record; no much larger clone is a single base apart. The CDR3 holds 18 amino acids from the cysteine to the phenylalanine. Solely the CDR3 DNA is kept, with 54 bases framed from the first base. Relative to germline, V is missing 4 bases and J is missing 13 bases, with 26 bases of the junction outside any gene match. CDR1 and CDR2, per the germline V gene, are SQVTM and ANQGSEA. Specimen: cord blood. The sequence derives from a newborn girl in good health. The chain couples TRBV29-1 to TRBJ2-4; TRBD2 aligns with 9 central bases. The CDR3 loop reads CSVVGGASGKARYNEQYF. The sequenced DNA: TGCAGCGTTGTAGGGGGGGCTAGCGGGAAGGCCCGCTACAATGAGCAGTACTTC.